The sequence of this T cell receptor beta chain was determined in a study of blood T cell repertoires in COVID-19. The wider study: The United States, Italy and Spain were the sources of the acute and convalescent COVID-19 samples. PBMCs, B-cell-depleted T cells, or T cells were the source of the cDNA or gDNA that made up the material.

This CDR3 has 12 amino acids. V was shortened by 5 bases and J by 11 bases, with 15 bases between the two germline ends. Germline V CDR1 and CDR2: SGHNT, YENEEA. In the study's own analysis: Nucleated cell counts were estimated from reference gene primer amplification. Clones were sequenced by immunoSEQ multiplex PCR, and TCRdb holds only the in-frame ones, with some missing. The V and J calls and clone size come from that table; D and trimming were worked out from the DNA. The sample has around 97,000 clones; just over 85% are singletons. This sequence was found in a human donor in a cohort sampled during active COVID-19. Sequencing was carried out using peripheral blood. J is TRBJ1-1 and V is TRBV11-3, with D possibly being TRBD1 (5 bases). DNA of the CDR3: TGTGCCAGCAGCCAGAGGCAGGGTGCGGCTTTCTTT. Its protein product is CASSQRQGAAFF.